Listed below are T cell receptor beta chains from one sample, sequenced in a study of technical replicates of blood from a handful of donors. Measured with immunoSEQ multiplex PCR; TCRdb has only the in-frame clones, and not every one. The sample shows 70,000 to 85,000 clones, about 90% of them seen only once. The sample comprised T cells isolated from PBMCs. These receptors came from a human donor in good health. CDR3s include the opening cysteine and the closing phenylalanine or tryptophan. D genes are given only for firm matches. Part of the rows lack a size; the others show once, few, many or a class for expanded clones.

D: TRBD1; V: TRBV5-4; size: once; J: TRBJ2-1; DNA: TGTGCCAGCAGCTTGGGTGAGGGGGCCAATGAGCAGTTCTTC; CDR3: CASSLGEGANEQFF
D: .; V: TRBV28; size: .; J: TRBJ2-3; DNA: TGTGCCAGCAGTTTTTTGGGAGCGGCCCCCTTCACAGATACGCAGTATTTT; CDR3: CASSFLGAAPFTDTQYF
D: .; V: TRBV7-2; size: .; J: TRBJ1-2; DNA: TGTGCCAGCAGCTTTACCCGGGACATACACTATGGCTACACCTTC; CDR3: CASSFTRDIHYGYTF
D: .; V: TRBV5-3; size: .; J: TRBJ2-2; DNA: TGTGCCAGAAGCTTCGAGGGGCGGGAGAACACCGGGGAGCTGTTTTTT; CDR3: CARSFEGRENTGELFF
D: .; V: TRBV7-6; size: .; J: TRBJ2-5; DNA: TGTGCCAGCAGCTTAGCCAGTTTGGGGGCGCTTAAGGAGACCCAGTACTTC; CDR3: CASSLASLGALKETQYF
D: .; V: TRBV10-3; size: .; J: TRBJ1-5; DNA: TGTGCCATCAGTGATCGGACAGCGAGCAATCAGCCCCAGCATTTT; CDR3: CAISDRTASNQPQHF
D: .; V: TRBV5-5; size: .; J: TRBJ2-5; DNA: TGTGCCAGCAGCTTGGAACGGTCCTTTTACTTC; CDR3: CASSLERSFYF
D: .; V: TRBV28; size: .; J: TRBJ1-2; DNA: TGTGCCAGCAAGCGTGGTGACAGGCGATATGGCTACACCTTC; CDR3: CASKRGDRRYGYTF
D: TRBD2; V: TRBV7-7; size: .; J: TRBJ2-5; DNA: TGTGCCAGCAGCTCGGGACTAGCGGGGGCAGGAGGGACCCAGTACTTC; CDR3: CASSSGLAGAGGTQYF
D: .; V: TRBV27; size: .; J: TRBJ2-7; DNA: TGTGCCAGCAGTTCGAGGGTGCACTCCTACGAGCAGTACTTC; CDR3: CASSSRVHSYEQYF
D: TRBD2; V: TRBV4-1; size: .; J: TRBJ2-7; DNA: TGCGCCAGCAGCCCTTTAGCGGGAACCTACGAGCAGTACTTC; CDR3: CASSPLAGTYEQYF
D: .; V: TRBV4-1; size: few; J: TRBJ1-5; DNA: TGCGCCAGCAGCCAAGATCGGGGGGGGCGGGCCAATCAGCCCCAGCATTTT; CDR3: CASSQDRGGRANQPQHF
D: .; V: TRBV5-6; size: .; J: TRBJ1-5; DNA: TGTGCCAGCAGCTCCCGTGGGGGCGATCAGCCCCAGCATTTT; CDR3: CASSSRGGDQPQHF
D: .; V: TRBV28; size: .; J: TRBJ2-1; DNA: TGTGCCAGCAGGCCCGGGAGCTCCCTCTACAATGAGCAGTTCTTC; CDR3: CASRPGSSLYNEQFF
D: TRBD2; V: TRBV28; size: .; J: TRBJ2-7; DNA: TGTGCCAGCAGCGTAATAGCGGGAGGCTACGAGCAGTACTTC; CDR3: CASSVIAGGYEQYF
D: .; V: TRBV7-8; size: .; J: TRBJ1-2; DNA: TGTGCCAGCAGCTTACGTCCAGCGACCTTACATGGCTACACCTTC; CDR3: CASSLRPATLHGYTF
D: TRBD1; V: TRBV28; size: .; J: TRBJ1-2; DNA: TGTGCCAGCAGATCCCACAGGGGGCGGAACTATGGCTACACCTTC; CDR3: CASRSHRGRNYGYTF